This TCR beta chain was sequenced during a study of blood T cells in healthy people across ages (dated by TCRdb to about 2015). Some background on the complete study: In model experiments, template switching captured about one uniquely barcoded TCR beta cDNA molecule for every two T cells. To avoid experimental bias, donors of different ages were spread randomly across the sequencing lanes. Donors were grouped into four age groups: young (average approximately 15 years), middle-aged (around 39), aged (around 56) and long-lived (just over 80). Using the same blood draw, the study looked at two additional independent replicas of 1 million unique cDNA reads for two donors, one aged 18 to 30 and the other aged 80 or older. Using deep sequencing normalized with unique cDNA molecular identifiers, the study measured how TCR beta repertoire diversity changes with age.

The 39 donors, aged 6 to 90 years, were systemically healthy Caucasian individuals from Russia. Each donor gave 8 to 10 milliliters of peripheral blood, collected into EDTA-treated Vacutainer tubes. Ficoll-Paque density-gradient centrifugation was used to isolate PBMCs, with at least 6.5 million obtained per sample. Trizol reagent was used to extract total RNA from PBMCs, with at least 5.5 micrograms per sample. For every donor, flow cytometry on a PBMC aliquot measured the percentage of naive CD45RAhigh/CD27high T cells. General findings and caveats noted by the study authors: As age increased, observed TCR beta diversity per million T cells dropped in a roughly linear way, and a significant reduction was already evident by age roughly 40. Because profiling used bulk unsorted PBMCs, naive and antigen-experienced compartments could not be compared conclusively. The percentage of naive T cells measured by flow cytometry correlated strongly with observed TCR beta diversity. Estimates of total diversity from one million sequenced T cells were regarded as lower bounds and underestimates. Compared with the aged group, more naive CD4+ T cells, fewer expanded clones and increased TCR diversity were shown by the long-lived group, suggesting age selection. The CMV infection status of donors was not known, potentially confounding age-related changes in expanded clonotypes.

The CDR3, from cysteine to phenylalanine, totals 11 residues. The kept DNA is CDR3 alone, 33 bases in frame from the first base. Trimming takes 3 bases from V and 3 bases from J, and the germline ends sit 0 bases apart. As encoded in the germline V gene (reference sequence), CDR1 is MNHEY while CDR2 is SMNVEV. This clonotype was counted at least ten times. What this receptor recognizes is not known. It has no much larger one-base neighbor in the sample; base qualities were not kept. The method was 5' RACE. TCRdb lists the instrument as Illumina HiSeq 2500. A second PCR of roughly 7 to 11 cycles was performed with a sample-barcoded 5' primer and a J-beta primer mix. A unique molecular identifier was introduced onto each TCR beta cDNA molecule by a template-switch 5' adaptor carrying 12 random nucleotides. At least 2.5 million CDR3-containing paired-end reads were obtained from each sample. First-strand cDNA was synthesized from all RNA with the Mint cDNA synthesis kit, primed by a TRBC-specific oligonucleotide. Following uracil-DNA glycosylase treatment, a first 18-cycle PCR with universal primers M1SS and BC2_uni_R was performed on all cDNA. As for the original processing: Each sample was normalized by randomly selecting 1 million high-quality reads, each carrying a distinct molecular identifier. Reads with shared molecular identifiers were discarded instead of being binned into consensus sequences. CDR3 identification, clonotype clustering and error correction used MiTCR with a Q25 quality threshold and the strictest error-elimination algorithm. A nonparametric unseen species model with Euler transformation was used to estimate a lower bound on total TCR beta diversity. The public reads were reprocessed in TCRdb via fastp at Q25 and MiXCR, keeping in-frame beta chains. Rows with one shared CDR3 protein collapse into an entry with the most common genes and DNA. It is TCRdb's table, rather than the study itself, that gives the V and J calls and clone size. This sample gives fewer than 750,000 distinct CDR3 sequences in total; over 40% of them show up just once. The ten largest make up about 13% of the sample.

This TCR was sampled from an elderly woman in good health. The sequencing sample was made of blood. Rearrangement joined TRBV27 to TRBJ2-4; the D gene lacks a confident call. The DNA reads TGTGCCAGCAGTTTCAAAAACATTCAGTACTTC. This gives the protein CASSFKNIQYF.